The 6 T cell receptor beta chains given below trace back to one sample, sequenced in a study of cytomegalovirus exposure and HLA in healthy donors. Both 60 Vbeta primers and 13 Jbeta primers went into the PCR. Some clones are missing from TCRdb's copy, which holds only in-frame ones; the method was immunoSEQ multiplex PCR. The repertoire holds 130,000 or so clones, nearly 80% seen once, with 1.1% in the top ten. Sequences were obtained from PBMCs. The origin of the receptors is a male donor in good health and CMV-seronegative.

V and J are TRBV10-3 and TRBJ2-5; 10 nucleotides align to TRBD1. Matching the DNA end better, TRBJ2-7 makes the J call doubtful. The CDR3 is 12 amino acids. CDR1 and CDR2 (germline): ENHRY, SYGVKD. This CDR3 reads CAIIGQGDEQYF. The DNA for the CDR3 is TGTGCCATCATCGGACAGGGGGACGAGCAGTACTTC.

The rearrangement links TRBV5-1 to TRBJ1-2; D gene ambiguous. CDR3 length: 12 amino acids. From germline, CDR1 is SGHRS and CDR2 YFSETQ. The germline V and J ends were trimmed by 0 bases and 7 bases, with 7 bases remaining between them. CDR3 DNA: TGCGCCAGCAGCTTGGTAGGCGGTGGCTACACCTTC. Translated: CASSLVGGGYTF.

The J gene is TRBJ2-5, the V gene TRBV6-5; the match to TRBD2 covers 8 bases. The junction had 6 bases not matched to a gene; V was cut back by 5 bases and J by 4 bases. Germline values: CDR1 MNHEY, CDR2 SVGAGI. The CDR3 length is 14 residues. The CDR3 spells CASSRGLEGETQYF. In nucleotides, the CDR3 is TGTGCCAGCAGTCGGGGACTAGAGGGAGAGACCCAGTACTTC.

The CDR3: CASSLKDQRGAHEQYF. DNA for the CDR3: TGTGCCAGCAGCTTAAAGGACCAGCGGGGGGCTCACGAGCAGTACTTC. The rearrangement joins TRBV7-2 to TRBJ2-7; 9 nucleotides line up with TRBD2. This CDR3 is 16 amino acids long. Germline trimming cut 2 bases from V and 5 bases from J; bases unmatched to any gene: 10. In germline, CDR1 is SGHTA, CDR2 FQGNSA.

Points on this clone: The same CDR3 can be traced to other DNA sequences in this sample. The CDR3, as DNA: TGCGCCAGCAGCCAAGACCCTAGCGGGGGCTACAATGAGCAGTTCTTC. This gives the protein CASSQDPSGGYNEQFF. The genes are TRBV4-3 and TRBJ2-1; 10 nucleotides line up with TRBD2. V shed 0 bases and J 3 bases; nucleotides not matched to a gene: 2. CDR1 and CDR2 (germline): LGHNA, YSLEER. The CDR3 consists of 16 residues.

The chain combines TRBV7-2 with TRBJ2-2, with D unclear. V was shortened by 2 bases and J by 7 bases, with 11 bases between the two germline ends. CDR3 length: 14 residues. Per germline, CDR1 SGHTA and CDR2 FQGNSA. Here the CDR3 DNA reads TGTGCCAGCAGCTTAATTAGCCTTAACGGGGAGCTGTTTTTT. It codes for CASSLISLNGELFF.